This is a list of T cell receptor beta chains from one sample in a study of radiation and T cells in renal cell carcinoma. This table comes from immunoSEQ multiplex PCR, and its TCRdb copy is limited to in-frame clones, with some not included. The data show 65,000 or so clones, with around three quarters seen just once and approximately 6.8% held by the top ten. This sample comprised blood, obtained from a patient whose treatment included radiotherapy and nephrectomy. The receptors here all came from a man between 60 and 70 years old with renal cell carcinoma. Each CDR3 is given with its conserved first and last residue. D genes are given only for firm matches. Expanded clones are given a class, and other clones once, few, many or no size at all.

TRBV6-5	NA	once	TRBJ2-5	CASSPPGIETQYF	TGTGCCAGCAGTCCCCCGGGGATAGAGACCCAGTACTTC
TRBV5-4	TRBD2	NA	TRBJ2-1	CASSQGLAGDNEQFF	TGTGCCAGCAGCCAGGGACTAGCGGGTGACAATGAGCAGTTCTTC
TRBV14	NA	NA	TRBJ2-1	CASSQDRGDEQFF	TGTGCCAGCAGCCAAGATAGAGGGGATGAGCAGTTCTTC
TRBV7-8	TRBD2	NA	TRBJ2-3	CASSSTSGGTDTQYF	TGTGCCAGCAGCTCCACTAGCGGGGGGACAGATACGCAGTATTTT
TRBV19	NA	NA	TRBJ1-3	CASKEGPSSGNTIYF	TGTGCCAGTAAGGAGGGACCCAGCTCTGGAAACACCATATATTTT
TRBV6-5	NA	NA	TRBJ1-4	CASSWTDATNEKLFF	TGTGCCAGCAGTTGGACTGACGCAACTAATGAAAAACTGTTTTTT
TRBV5-1	TRBD2	NA	TRBJ2-3	CARLWTSGTGTQYF	TGCGCCAGGCTGTGGACTAGCGGGACGGGTACGCAGTATTTT
TRBV19	TRBD1	NA	TRBJ1-1	CASSTPGQANTEAFF	TGTGCCAGTAGTACCCCGGGACAGGCGAACACTGAAGCTTTCTTT
TRBV2	NA	NA	TRBJ2-1	CASREPTDNEQFF	TGTGCCAGCAGAGAGCCGACAGACAATGAGCAGTTCTTC
TRBV5-1	TRBD1	NA	TRBJ1-2	CASSGQGLSNYGYTF	TGCGCCAGCAGCGGACAGGGCCTGTCTAACTATGGCTACACCTTC
TRBV7-2	TRBD2	NA	TRBJ2-1	CASSLGGGFINEQFF	TGTGCCAGCAGCTTAGGCGGGGGTTTTATTAATGAGCAGTTCTTC
TRBV10-2	NA	NA	TRBJ2-4	CASSESNIQYF	TGCGCCAGCAGTGAGTCTAACATTCAGTACTTC
TRBV7-7	NA	NA	TRBJ1-1	CASSPGGMSEAFF	TGTGCCAGCAGCCCCGGCGGGATGAGTGAAGCTTTCTTT
TRBV4-1	TRBD2	NA	TRBJ2-6	CASSVLAGLSGANVLTF	TGCGCCAGCAGCGTACTAGCGGGACTCTCTGGGGCCAACGTCCTGACTTTC
TRBV18	NA	NA	TRBJ1-6	CASSLDAGSYNSPLHF	TGTGCCAGCTCTCTTGATGCAGGCTCCTATAATTCACCCCTCCACTTT
TRBV5-1	NA	once	TRBJ1-2	CASSVSTANYGYTF	TGCGCCAGCAGCGTCTCGACAGCTAACTATGGCTACACCTTC
TRBV18	NA	NA	TRBJ1-2	CASSPPDQGRIYGYTF	TGTGCCAGCTCACCACCGGACCAGGGGCGGATCTATGGCTACACCTTC
TRBV6-6	NA	NA	TRBJ1-4	CASSAGTAVKLFF	TGTGCCAGCAGTGCGGGGACGGCCGTTAAACTGTTTTTT
TRBV4-3	TRBD1	NA	TRBJ1-2	CASSRERPGQKSYGYTF	TGCGCCAGCAGCCGAGAACGACCGGGACAGAAATCCTATGGCTACACCTTC
TRBV5-6	TRBD1	NA	TRBJ2-3	CASSLARTGFTDTQYF	TGTGCCAGCAGCTTGGCTCGGACAGGGTTCACAGATACGCAGTATTTT
TRBV19	TRBD1	NA	TRBJ1-1	CASGEGALNTEAFF	TGTGCCAGTGGGGAGGGGGCCTTGAACACTGAAGCTTTCTTT
TRBV27	NA	NA	TRBJ2-2	CASSLWAENTGELFF	TGTGCCAGCAGTTTATGGGCGGAAAACACCGGGGAGCTGTTTTTT
TRBV10-3	TRBD2	NA	TRBJ2-2	CATSGLAGESGGELFF	TGTGCCACCTCGGGACTAGCGGGAGAGTCAGGGGGGGAGCTGTTTTTT
TRBV25-1	TRBD1	NA	TRBJ1-6	CASRQGVSSYNSPLHF	TGTGCCAGCAGACAGGGGGTCTCCTCCTATAATTCACCCCTCCACTTT
TRBV7-6	TRBD2	NA	TRBJ2-5	CASSLVGGRATETQYF	TGTGCCAGCAGCTTAGTGGGGGGGAGGGCTACGGAGACCCAGTACTTC
TRBV23-1	NA	NA	TRBJ1-2	CASSGGGEMSYGYTF	TGCGCCAGCAGTGGAGGCGGCGAAATGTCCTATGGCTACACCTTC
TRBV14	NA	NA	TRBJ2-2	CASSQQGGRTGELFF	TGTGCCAGCAGCCAACAGGGGGGCAGGACCGGGGAGCTGTTTTTT
TRBV27	NA	NA	TRBJ2-1	CASSLQGGGEQFF	TGTGCCAGCAGCCTACAGGGAGGGGGTGAGCAGTTCTTC
TRBV29-1	TRBD1	NA	TRBJ1-2	CSVDGQGVYGYTF	TGCAGCGTTGACGGGCAGGGGGTCTATGGCTACACCTTC
TRBV6-5	NA	few	TRBJ2-3	CASSYSTRGDTQYF	TGTGCCAGCAGTTACTCGACACGGGGAGATACGCAGTATTTT
TRBV7-8	NA	NA	TRBJ2-1	CASSFNRDSEQFF	TGTGCCAGCAGCTTTAATAGGGATTCGGAGCAGTTCTTC
TRBV5-1	NA	NA	TRBJ2-6	CASAVRQAGANVLTF	TGCGCCAGCGCAGTTCGTCAGGCTGGGGCCAACGTCCTGACTTTC
TRBV10-1	NA	NA	TRBJ2-7	CASSLDTAEQYF	TGCGCCAGCAGTCTGGACACGGCCGAGCAGTACTTC
TRBV7-6	TRBD2	NA	TRBJ2-3	CASSFFSGREWYTDTQYF	TGTGCCAGCAGCTTTTTTAGCGGGAGAGAGTGGTACACAGATACGCAGTATTTT
TRBV19	TRBD1	NA	TRBJ1-2	CASSTGQGVDGYTF	TGTGCCAGTAGTACGGGACAGGGAGTTGATGGCTACACCTTC
TRBV6-1	NA	NA	TRBJ2-3	CASSSPSADTQYF	TGTGCCAGCAGTTCTCCTTCCGCAGATACGCAGTATTTT
TRBV18	TRBD1	NA	TRBJ1-5	CASSQSGGHQPQHF	TGTGCCAGCTCACAATCAGGGGGCCATCAGCCCCAGCATTTT
TRBV4-1	NA	NA	TRBJ1-1	CASSQEGGMNTEAFF	TGCGCCAGCAGCCAAGAAGGAGGGATGAACACTGAAGCTTTCTTT
TRBV6-6	NA	NA	TRBJ2-1	CATQTRRTNEQFF	TGTGCCACCCAGACTAGAAGGACTAATGAGCAGTTCTTC
TRBV4-2	TRBD1	NA	TRBJ1-1	CASSQDVATGASGEAFF	TGTGCCAGCAGCCAAGATGTGGCGACAGGGGCCTCCGGTGAAGCTTTCTTT
TRBV5-1	TRBD2	NA	TRBJ2-1	CASSPGGDNEQFF	TGCGCCAGCAGCCCCGGGGGGGATAATGAGCAGTTCTTC
TRBV12-5	TRBD1	NA	TRBJ1-1	CASDATGGTEAFF	TGTGCTAGTGATGCCACAGGGGGCACTGAAGCTTTCTTT
TRBV4-3	NA	NA	TRBJ2-6	CASSQDRPLESGANVLTF	TGCGCCAGCAGCCAAGATCGACCCCTAGAGTCTGGGGCCAACGTCCTGACTTTC
TRBV27	TRBD1	NA	TRBJ2-5	CASSPGQGWGETQYF	TGTGCCAGCAGTCCCGGACAGGGATGGGGAGAGACCCAGTACTTC
TRBV27	NA	NA	TRBJ1-4	CASSTRRGEKLFF	TGTGCCAGCAGTACCAGAAGGGGTGAAAAACTGTTTTTT
TRBV28	TRBD1	NA	TRBJ2-1	CASSSSGTGGYNEQFF	TGTGCCAGCAGTTCCTCCGGGACAGGGGGGTACAATGAGCAGTTCTTC
TRBV2	NA	once	TRBJ2-5	CAGSTLDETQYF	TGTGCCGGGTCGACTCTGGATGAGACCCAGTACTTC
TRBV30	NA	NA	TRBJ1-4	CAWDSGVANEKLFF	TGTGCCTGGGACTCAGGGGTTGCTAATGAAAAACTGTTTTTT
TRBV14	TRBD1	NA	TRBJ1-4	CASSEGQGKIGEKLFF	TGTGCCAGCAGCGAGGGACAGGGAAAAATAGGCGAAAAACTGTTTTTT
TRBV6-4	NA	NA	TRBJ2-1	CASSKGGGSYNEQFF	TGTGCCAGCAGTAAGGGGGGAGGCTCCTACAATGAGCAGTTCTTC
TRBV25-1	NA	few	TRBJ1-2	CASSESGAQGIYGYTF	TGTGCCAGCAGTGAATCTGGTGCTCAGGGCATCTATGGCTACACCTTC
TRBV2	NA	NA	TRBJ2-4	CAGGQGAPLLAKNIQYF	TGTGCCGGGGGCCAGGGAGCACCTCTTCTAGCCAAAAACATTCAGTACTTC
TRBV19	NA	few	TRBJ2-7	CASSTDWRSYEQYF	TGTGCCAGTAGTACGGACTGGCGCTCCTACGAGCAGTACTTC
TRBV11-2	NA	few	TRBJ2-5	CASSVSYGETETQYF	TGTGCCAGCAGCGTTAGCTATGGGGAAACGGAGACCCAGTACTTC